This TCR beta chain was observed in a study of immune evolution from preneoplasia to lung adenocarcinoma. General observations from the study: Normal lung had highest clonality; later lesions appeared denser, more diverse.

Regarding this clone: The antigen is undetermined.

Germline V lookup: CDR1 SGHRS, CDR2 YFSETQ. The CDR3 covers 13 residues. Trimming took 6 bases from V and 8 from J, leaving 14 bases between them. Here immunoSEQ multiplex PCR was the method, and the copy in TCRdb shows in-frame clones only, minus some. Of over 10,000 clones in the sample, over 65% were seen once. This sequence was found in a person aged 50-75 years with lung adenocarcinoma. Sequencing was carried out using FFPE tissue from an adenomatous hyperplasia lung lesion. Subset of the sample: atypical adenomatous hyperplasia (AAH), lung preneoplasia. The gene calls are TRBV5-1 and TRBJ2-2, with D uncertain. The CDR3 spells CASTSALGGELFF. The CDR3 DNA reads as TGCGCCAGCACAAGTGCTCTAGGGGGGGAGCTGTTTTTT.